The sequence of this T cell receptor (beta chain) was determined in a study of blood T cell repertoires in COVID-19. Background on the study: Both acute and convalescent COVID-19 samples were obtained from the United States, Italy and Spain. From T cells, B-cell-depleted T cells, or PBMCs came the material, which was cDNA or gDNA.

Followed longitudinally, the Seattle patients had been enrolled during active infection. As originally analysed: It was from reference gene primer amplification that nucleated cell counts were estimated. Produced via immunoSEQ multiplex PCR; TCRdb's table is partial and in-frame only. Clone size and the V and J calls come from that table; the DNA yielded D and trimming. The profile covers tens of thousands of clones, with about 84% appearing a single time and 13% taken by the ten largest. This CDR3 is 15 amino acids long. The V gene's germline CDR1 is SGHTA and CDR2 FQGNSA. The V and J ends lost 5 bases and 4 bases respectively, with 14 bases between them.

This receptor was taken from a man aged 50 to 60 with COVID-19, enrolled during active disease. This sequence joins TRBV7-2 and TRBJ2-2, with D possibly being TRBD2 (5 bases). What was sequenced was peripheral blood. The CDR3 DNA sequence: TGTGCCAGCAGCCTCGGGGTGGCGGGCACCGGGGAGCTGTTTTTT. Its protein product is CASSLGVAGTGELFF.